This T cell receptor (beta chain) was captured in a study of T cell changes during pregnancy in multiple sclerosis. CDR3 length: 15 residues. V was shortened by 0 bases and J by 4 bases, with 10 bases between the two germline ends. Germline V lookup: CDR1 SGHDT, CDR2 YYEEEE. TCRdb's copy holds only in-frame clones and misses some; the assay was immunoSEQ multiplex PCR. The table includes about 38,000 clones, roughly 91% detected once. The clonotype was recovered from a female donor with multiple sclerosis, enrolled in a pregnancy study. Here the sequenced sample was CD8+ T cells from peripheral blood mononuclear cells, taken in the third trimester of pregnancy. The gene calls are TRBV5-6 and TRBJ2-2, with a possible D match to TRBD1 (5 bases). CDR3 sequence reads: CASSLGGRGTGELFF. CDR3 bases: TGTGCCAGCAGCTTGGGGGGCCGTGGCACCGGGGAGCTGTTTTTT.